This T cell receptor beta chain was sequenced during a study of blood T cell repertoires in COVID-19. Study-wide context: From the United States, Italy and Spain came samples of acute and convalescent COVID-19. PBMCs, B-cell-depleted T cells, or T cells were the source of the cDNA or gDNA that made up the material.

The protocol was immunoSEQ multiplex PCR, while the TCRdb copy is restricted to in-frame clones and leaves out a portion. The profile shows around 120,000 clones, roughly 89% of them singletons. The germline CDR1 and CDR2 sequences are LNHDA and SQIVND (reference sequence). Trimming cost V 7 bases and J 4 bases, with 14 bases left between them. The CDR3 runs to 14 residues. Source material: peripheral blood. This TCR derives from a woman between 55 and 75 years old with COVID-19, enrolled during active disease. The V and J genes are TRBV19 and TRBJ2-1; TRBD2 is a possible D gene (6 bases). The CDR3 spells CASTYGGPYNEQFF. In nucleotides, the CDR3 is TGTGCCAGTACTTACGGGGGACCGTACAATGAGCAGTTCTTC.